One and the same sample provided the 6 T cell receptor beta chains below, sequenced in a study of stem cell transplantation in POMP-related autoinflammatory disease. Produced via immunoSEQ multiplex PCR; TCRdb's table is partial and in-frame only. The table records over 30,000 clones, about 86% of them present only once. This sample comprised CD4+ T cells from PBMCs, obtained before stem cell transplantation. These receptor sequences come from a human donor with POMP-related autoinflammation and immune dysregulation (PRAID).

The chain carries TRBV27 and TRBJ1-5; D is unclear. V shed 3 bases and J shed 2 bases, with 8 bases lying between them. The CDR3 is 14 amino acids. Germline values: CDR1 MNHEY, CDR2 SMNVEV (reference sequence). The CDR3 nucleotides are TGTGCCAGCAGTTTCTTGGGCGGCAATCAGCCCCAGCATTTT. Translated: CASSFLGGNQPQHF.

The DNA of the CDR3 is TGTGCCAGCAGTTTTAACTACATGAACACTGAAGCTTTCTTT. Protein product: CASSFNYMNTEAFF. The chain employs TRBV27 and TRBJ1-1; D is ambiguous. Germline assignment: CDR1 MNHEY and CDR2 SMNVEV (reference sequence). The CDR3 totals 14 residues. V shed 3 bases and J shed 0 bases, with 8 bases lying between them.

The chain uses TRBV4-1 and TRBJ2-3; 14 positions match TRBD2. Germline assignment: CDR1 MGHRA and CDR2 YSYEKL. The ends lost 3 bases at V and 5 bases at J; junction bases unmatched: 7. The CDR3 is 17 amino acids. As DNA, the CDR3 is TGCGCCAGCAGCCAGAGGACTAGCGGGAGGACTGGAGATACGCAGTATTTT. Translating gives CASSQRTSGRTGDTQYF.

The DNA of the CDR3 is TGTGCCAGCAGTTTAGGTGGGGCAGGCGGCCGGGAGACTGAAGCTTTCTTT. Protein sequence: CASSLGGAGGRETEAFF. This sequence joins TRBV28 and TRBJ1-1; D may be TRBD1 (5 bases). In germline, CDR1 is MDHEN, CDR2 SYDVKM. Trimming took 2 bases from V and 5 from J, leaving 21 bases between them. CDR3 length equals 17 residues.

The V gene is TRBV6-1, the J gene TRBJ1-2; tentatively, D is TRBD1 (5 bases). V lost 2 bases and J lost 4, with 17 bases in between. The CDR3 contains 16 residues. Germline V gene data show CDR1 as MNHNS and CDR2 as SASEGT. CDR3 protein: CASSEWGTVSFYGYTF. The CDR3 DNA sequence: TGTGCCAGCAGTGAATGGGGGACGGTATCCTTCTATGGCTACACCTTC.

The rearrangement uses TRBV6-6 and TRBJ1-2, with D perhaps matching TRBD1 (5 bases). The ends were cut back, 3 bases at V and 1 base at J, with 15 bases in the middle. Germline CDR1 is MNHNY and CDR2 is SVGAGI (reference sequence). The CDR3 runs 16 residues. The CDR3 sequence: CASSYRAGRINYGYTF. The CDR3, as DNA: TGTGCCAGCAGTTATAGGGCAGGGCGTATTAACTATGGCTACACCTTC.